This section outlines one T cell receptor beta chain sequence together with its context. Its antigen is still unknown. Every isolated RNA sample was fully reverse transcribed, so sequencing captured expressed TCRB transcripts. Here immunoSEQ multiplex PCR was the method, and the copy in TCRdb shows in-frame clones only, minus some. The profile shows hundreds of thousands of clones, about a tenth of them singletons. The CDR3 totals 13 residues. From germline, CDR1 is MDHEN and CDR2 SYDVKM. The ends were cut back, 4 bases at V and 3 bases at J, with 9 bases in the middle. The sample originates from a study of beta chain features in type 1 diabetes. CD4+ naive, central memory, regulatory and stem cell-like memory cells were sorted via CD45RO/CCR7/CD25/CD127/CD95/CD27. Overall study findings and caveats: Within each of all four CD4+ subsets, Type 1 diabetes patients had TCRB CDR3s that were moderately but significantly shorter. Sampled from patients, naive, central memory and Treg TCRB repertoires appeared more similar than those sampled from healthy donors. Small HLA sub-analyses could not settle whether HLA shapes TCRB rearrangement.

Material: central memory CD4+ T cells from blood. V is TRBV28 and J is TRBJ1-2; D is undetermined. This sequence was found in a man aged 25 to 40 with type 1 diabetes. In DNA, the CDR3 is TGTGCCAGCAGTTCCCCCGCCTACTATGGCTACACCTTC. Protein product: CASSSPAYYGYTF.